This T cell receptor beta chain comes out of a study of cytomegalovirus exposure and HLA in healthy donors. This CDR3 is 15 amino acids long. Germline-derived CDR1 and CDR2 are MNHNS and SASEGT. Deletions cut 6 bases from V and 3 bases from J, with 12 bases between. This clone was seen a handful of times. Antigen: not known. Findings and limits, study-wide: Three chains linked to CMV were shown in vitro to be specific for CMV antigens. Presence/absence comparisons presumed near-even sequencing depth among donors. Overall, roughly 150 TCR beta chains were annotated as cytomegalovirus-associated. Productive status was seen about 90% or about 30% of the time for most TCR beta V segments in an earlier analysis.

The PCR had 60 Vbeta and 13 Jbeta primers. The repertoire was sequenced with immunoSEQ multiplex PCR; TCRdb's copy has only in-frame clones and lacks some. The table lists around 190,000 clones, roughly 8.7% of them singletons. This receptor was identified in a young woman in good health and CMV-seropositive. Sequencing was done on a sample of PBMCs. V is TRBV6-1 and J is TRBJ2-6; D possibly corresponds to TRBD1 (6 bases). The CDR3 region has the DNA TGTGCCAGCAGAACAGGGCCTAATGGGGCCAACGTCCTGACTTTC. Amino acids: CASRTGPNGANVLTF.